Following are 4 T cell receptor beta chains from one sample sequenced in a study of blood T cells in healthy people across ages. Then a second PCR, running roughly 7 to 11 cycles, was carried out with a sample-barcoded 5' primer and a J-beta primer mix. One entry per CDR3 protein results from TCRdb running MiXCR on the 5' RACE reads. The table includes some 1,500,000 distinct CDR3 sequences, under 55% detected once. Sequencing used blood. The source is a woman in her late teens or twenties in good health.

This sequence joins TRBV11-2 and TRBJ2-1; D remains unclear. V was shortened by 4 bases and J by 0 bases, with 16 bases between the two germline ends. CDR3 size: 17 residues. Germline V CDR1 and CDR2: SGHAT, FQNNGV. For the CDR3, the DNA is TGTGCCAGCAGCTGGGAAGGGCGGCCTACCTCCTACAATGAGCAGTTCTTC. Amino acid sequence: CASSWEGRPTSYNEQFF.

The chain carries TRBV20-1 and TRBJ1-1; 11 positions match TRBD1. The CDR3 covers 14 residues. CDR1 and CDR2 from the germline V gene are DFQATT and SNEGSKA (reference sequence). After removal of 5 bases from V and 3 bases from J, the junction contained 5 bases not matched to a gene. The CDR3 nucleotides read TGCAGTGCTCGCCGGGACAGGGGGTACACTGAAGCTTTCTTT. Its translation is CSARRDRGYTEAFF.

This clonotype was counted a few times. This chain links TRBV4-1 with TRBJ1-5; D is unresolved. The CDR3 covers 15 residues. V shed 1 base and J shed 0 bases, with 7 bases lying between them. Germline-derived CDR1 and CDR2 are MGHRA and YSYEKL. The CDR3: CASSQAVDSNQPQHF. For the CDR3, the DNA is TGCGCCAGCAGCCAAGCTGTGGATAGCAATCAGCCCCAGCATTTT.

CDR3 sequence reads: CASSKPPEAAASVNEQFF. The CDR3 region has the DNA TGTGCCAGCAGCAAACCCCCCGAGGCTGCGGCTAGCGTCAATGAGCAGTTCTTC. This sequence joins TRBV21-1 and TRBJ2-1; the table assigns TRBD2, which was not confirmed against the DNA. TRBV21-1 constitutes a pseudogene. This CDR3 has 18 amino acids.